The rows below give T cell receptor beta chains drawn from one sample of a study of response to subunit inactivated influenza vaccine. Via MiXCR, TCRdb re-called the RT-PCR reads, giving one row per CDR3 protein. The sample has 590,000 or so distinct CDR3 sequences, around 15% seen once. The material sequenced was PBMCs from blood, taken approximately 15 days before vaccination. The source is a man between 50 and 59 years old who received an inactivated influenza vaccine. Each CDR3 is given with its conserved first and last residue. The order of the fields is V gene, D gene, clone size, J gene, CDR3 protein, CDR3 DNA. The D gene is left open where the match is weak. Clone size is not always given. Where it is, it says once, few, many or a class for expanded clones.

V gene: TRBV6-1; D gene: TRBD1; clone size: NA; J gene: TRBJ2-7; CDR3 protein: CASRPGTGVYEQYF; CDR3 DNA: TGTGCCAGCAGGCCCGGGACAGGGGTGTACGAGCAGTACTTC
V gene: TRBV12-3/TRBV12-4; D gene: TRBD1; clone size: NA; J gene: TRBJ2-2; CDR3 protein: CASSLTGFTGELFF; CDR3 DNA: TGTGCCAGCAGTTTGACAGGGTTTACCGGGGAGCTGTTTTTT
V gene: TRBV30; D gene: TRBD2; clone size: once; J gene: TRBJ2-3; CDR3 protein: CAWSVWSPTTSARGSDTQYF; CDR3 DNA: TGTGCCTGGAGTGTATGGTCCCCAACCACTAGCGCGAGAGGGTCAGATACGCAGTATTTT
V gene: TRBV20-1; D gene: NA; clone size: few; J gene: TRBJ1-1; CDR3 protein: CSARIGPAGAEAFF; CDR3 DNA: TGCAGTGCTAGAATAGGCCCAGCTGGCGCTGAAGCTTTCTTT
V gene: TRBV27; D gene: NA; clone size: NA; J gene: TRBJ1-2; CDR3 protein: CASSFHAGNYGYTF; CDR3 DNA: TGTGCCAGCAGTTTTCATGCAGGAAACTATGGCTACACCTTC
V gene: TRBV29-1; D gene: TRBD1; clone size: NA; J gene: TRBJ2-7; CDR3 protein: CSVLRDRGHEQYF; CDR3 DNA: TGCAGCGTCCTCCGGGACAGGGGGCACGAGCAGTACTTC
V gene: TRBV7-2; D gene: NA; clone size: NA; J gene: TRBJ1-6; CDR3 protein: CASSLSPLDSPLHF; CDR3 DNA: TGTGCCAGCAGCTTAAGCCCACTGGATTCACCCCTCCACTTT
V gene: TRBV7-2; D gene: TRBD2; clone size: NA; J gene: TRBJ2-3; CDR3 protein: CASSLARFSGRRLADTQYF; CDR3 DNA: TGTGCCAGCAGCTTAGCGAGGTTTAGCGGGAGAAGGTTGGCAGATACGCAGTATTTT
V gene: TRBV25-1; D gene: NA; clone size: few; J gene: TRBJ2-7; CDR3 protein: CASSDVAAQYF; CDR3 DNA: TGTGCCAGCAGTGATGTGGCGGCGCAGTACTTC
V gene: TRBV12-3/TRBV12-4; D gene: NA; clone size: many; J gene: TRBJ2-2; CDR3 protein: CASAFDRSSGGELFF; CDR3 DNA: TGTGCCAGCGCGTTCGACAGGTCAAGTGGCGGGGAGCTGTTTTTT
V gene: TRBV7-9; D gene: NA; clone size: few; J gene: TRBJ1-2; CDR3 protein: CASSVITGTAYGYTF; CDR3 DNA: TGTGCCAGCAGCGTAATAACAGGGACGGCCTATGGCTACACCTTC
V gene: TRBV2; D gene: NA; clone size: few; J gene: TRBJ2-5; CDR3 protein: CASSGSGTGSGTQYF; CDR3 DNA: TGTGCCAGCAGTGGTTCCGGGACTGGTTCGGGGACCCAGTACTTC
V gene: TRBV7-6; D gene: NA; clone size: NA; J gene: TRBJ1-4; CDR3 protein: CASSEEWSNEKLFF; CDR3 DNA: TGTGCCAGCAGTGAGGAGTGGTCTAATGAAAAACTGTTTTTT
V gene: TRBV7-8; D gene: TRBD2; clone size: few; J gene: TRBJ2-2; CDR3 protein: CASNSRGSGGAGGELFF; CDR3 DNA: TGTGCCAGCAACTCTAGAGGGAGCGGGGGGGCCGGCGGGGAGCTGTTTTTT
V gene: TRBV2; D gene: NA; clone size: NA; J gene: TRBJ2-5; CDR3 protein: CASGQYQETQYF; CDR3 DNA: TGTGCCAGCGGACAGTACCAAGAGACCCAGTACTTC
V gene: TRBV11-1; D gene: TRBD2; clone size: few; J gene: TRBJ2-1; CDR3 protein: CASSLGSGSRLAGNEQFF; CDR3 DNA: TGTGCCAGCAGCTTAGGTAGCGGTTCGCGACTAGCGGGAAATGAGCAGTTCTTC
V gene: TRBV28; D gene: NA; clone size: few; J gene: TRBJ2-3; CDR3 protein: CASTGGTQYF; CDR3 DNA: TGTGCCAGCACTGGGGGTACGCAGTATTTT
V gene: TRBV18; D gene: TRBD1; clone size: NA; J gene: TRBJ2-7; CDR3 protein: CASSSPDRGSDEQYF; CDR3 DNA: TGTGCCAGCTCATCGCCGGACAGGGGGTCCGACGAGCAGTACTTC
V gene: TRBV9; D gene: TRBD1; clone size: many; J gene: TRBJ2-2; CDR3 protein: CASSPKTGIIAGELFF; CDR3 DNA: TGTGCCAGCAGCCCAAAGACAGGGATCATAGCCGGGGAGCTGTTTTTT
V gene: TRBV15; D gene: NA; clone size: NA; J gene: TRBJ1-4; CDR3 protein: CATSRVAHEKLFF; CDR3 DNA: TGTGCCACCAGCAGAGTCGCTCATGAAAAACTGTTTTTT
V gene: TRBV20-1; D gene: NA; clone size: few; J gene: TRBJ2-3; CDR3 protein: CSARVGVADTQYF; CDR3 DNA: TGCAGTGCTAGAGTTGGGGTAGCAGATACGCAGTATTTT
V gene: TRBV14; D gene: TRBD1; clone size: few; J gene: TRBJ2-1; CDR3 protein: CASSQDWGRGLDNEQFF; CDR3 DNA: TGTGCCAGCAGCCAAGATTGGGGCAGGGGGCTAGACAATGAGCAGTTCTTC
V gene: TRBV20-1; D gene: NA; clone size: few; J gene: TRBJ2-7; CDR3 protein: CSVYRSSYEQYF; CDR3 DNA: TGCAGTGTTTACAGATCCTCCTACGAGCAGTACTTC
V gene: TRBV9; D gene: NA; clone size: NA; J gene: TRBJ2-1; CDR3 protein: CASSAGTPTYNEQFF; CDR3 DNA: TGTGCCAGCAGCGCCGGGACCCCCACCTACAATGAGCAGTTCTTC
V gene: TRBV29-1; D gene: TRBD1; clone size: NA; J gene: TRBJ2-7; CDR3 protein: CSVTSPDRGPEQYF; CDR3 DNA: TGCAGCGTAACCTCCCCGGACAGGGGTCCCGAGCAGTACTTC
V gene: TRBV6-5; D gene: NA; clone size: NA; J gene: TRBJ2-1; CDR3 protein: CASSYLLAGNEQFF; CDR3 DNA: TGTGCCAGCAGTTATCTACTAGCCGGTAATGAGCAGTTCTTC
V gene: TRBV6-5; D gene: NA; clone size: NA; J gene: TRBJ1-5; CDR3 protein: CASSYSLIQPQHF; CDR3 DNA: TGTGCCAGCAGTTACTCTTTGATTCAGCCCCAGCATTTT
V gene: TRBV29-1; D gene: NA; clone size: NA; J gene: TRBJ2-2; CDR3 protein: CSTRSAGELFF; CDR3 DNA: TGCAGCACCCGTTCGGCCGGGGAGCTGTTTTTT
V gene: TRBV6-1; D gene: NA; clone size: few; J gene: TRBJ1-2; CDR3 protein: CASSGRGSYGYTF; CDR3 DNA: TGTGCCAGCAGTGGCAGGGGTAGCTATGGCTACACCTTC
V gene: TRBV12-3/TRBV12-4; D gene: NA; clone size: few; J gene: TRBJ1-5; CDR3 protein: CASSLPRQPQHF; CDR3 DNA: TGTGCCAGCAGTTTACCTCGCCAGCCCCAGCATTTT
V gene: TRBV6-4; D gene: TRBD1; clone size: few; J gene: TRBJ2-1; CDR3 protein: CASSADRVPYNEQFF; CDR3 DNA: TGTGCCAGCAGTGCGGACAGGGTCCCCTACAATGAGCAGTTCTTC